The sequence of this TCR beta chain was determined in a study of cytomegalovirus exposure and HLA in healthy donors. On this clone: Antigen unknown.

General study findings and limits: Researchers reported from a later analysis that most CMV-associated TCR beta chains appeared HLA-restricted.

PCR employed 60 Vbeta and 13 Jbeta primers. Produced via immunoSEQ multiplex PCR; TCRdb's table is partial and in-frame only. The sample has 110,000 to 150,000 clones; approximately 80% are singletons. The CDR3 is 13 amino acids. Germline lookup yields CDR1 GTSNPN and CDR2 SVGIG (reference sequence). V was shortened by 1 base and J by 1 base, with 7 bases between the two germline ends. Sequences were obtained from PBMCs. The chain joins TRBV30 to TRBJ1-1; D is uncertain. The TCR sequence derives from a woman in her forties in good health and CMV-seropositive. CDR3 bases: TGTGCCTGGAGTGGACTCACGAACACTGAAGCTTTCTTT. Translating it yields CAWSGLTNTEAFF.